These T cell receptor beta chains were read from a single sample in a study of Ad26.COV2.S vaccination and SARS-CoV-2 variants. TCRdb keeps only in-frame clones here, not all; method: immunoSEQ multiplex PCR. The sample shows 440,000 or so clones, less than 95% of them seen only once. This material consisted of peripheral blood, taken in a trial of Ad26.COV2.S vaccine versus placebo. All receptors come from a person between 18 and 59 years old who received the Ad26.COV2.S COVID-19 vaccine or a placebo. Both conserved end residues are part of each CDR3. D genes are given only for firm matches. Clone size is given for some rows only: seen once, a few or many times, or a class if the clone is expanded.

D	J	V	size	CDR3	DNA
TRBD1	TRBJ2-1	TRBV7-3	-	CASRLTGGSYNEQFF	TGTGCCAGCAGATTGACAGGGGGCTCCTACAATGAGCAGTTCTTC
-	TRBJ2-7	TRBV7-8	once	CASSLVWGTVEQYF	TGTGCCAGCAGCTTAGTATGGGGGACGGTCGAGCAGTACTTC
-	TRBJ1-4	TRBV28	-	CASRSGSFNEKLFF	TGTGCCAGCAGGTCCGGGTCTTTTAATGAAAAACTGTTTTTT
TRBD1	TRBJ2-7	TRBV5-1	-	CASSLEGRGQGEQYF	TGCGCCAGCAGCTTGGAGGGCAGGGGGCAGGGGGAGCAGTACTTC
-	TRBJ1-1	TRBV5-6	-	CASSFLEGVDTEAFF	TGTGCCAGCAGCTTCTTAGAAGGGGTGGACACTGAAGCTTTCTTT
-	TRBJ2-5	TRBV7-9	-	CASRGSQETQYF	TGTGCCAGCAGAGGTAGCCAAGAGACCCAGTACTTC
TRBD1	TRBJ1-4	TRBV4-2	once	CASSQEGQGATNEKLFF	TGTGCCAGCAGCCAGGAAGGGCAGGGGGCAACTAATGAAAAACTGTTTTTT
TRBD1	TRBJ2-5	TRBV6-5	-	CASTSGQYQETQYF	TGTGCCAGCACTTCGGGACAGTATCAAGAGACCCAGTACTTC
-	TRBJ2-1	TRBV7-6	-	CASSLPPVERESEQFF	TGTGCCAGCAGCTTACCCCCCGTAGAACGGGAGAGTGAGCAGTTCTTC
TRBD2	TRBJ2-5	TRBV10-3	-	CAISGLAGKETQYF	TGTGCCATCAGTGGGCTAGCGGGAAAAGAGACCCAGTACTTC
-	TRBJ2-7	TRBV5-8	-	CASSLQGYEQYF	TGTGCCAGCAGCTTACAGGGCTACGAGCAGTACTTC
TRBD1	TRBJ2-1	TRBV19	-	CASSYGTGPNNEQFF	TGTGCCAGTAGCTACGGGACAGGGCCCAACAATGAGCAGTTCTTC
-	TRBJ2-7	TRBV5-5	-	CASSLATGTYEQYF	TGTGCCAGCAGCTTGGCAACAGGAACCTACGAGCAGTACTTC
TRBD1	TRBJ1-6	TRBV2	-	CAFAHRGRGTVSPLHF	TGTGCCTTCGCTCACAGGGGGAGAGGGACGGTTTCACCCCTCCACTTT
-	TRBJ2-3	TRBV6-2/TRBV6-3	-	CASSYSSTDTQYF	TGTGCCAGCAGTTACTCGTCCACGGATACGCAGTATTTT
TRBD2	TRBJ2-3	TRBV15	-	CATSSGLAGVTDTQYF	TGTGCCACCAGCAGTGGGCTAGCGGGAGTGACAGATACGCAGTATTTT
-	TRBJ1-1	TRBV11-1	few	CASSLAPGRTEAFF	TGTGCCAGCAGCTTAGCCCCAGGGAGGACTGAAGCTTTCTTT
TRBD1	TRBJ1-2	TRBV28	-	CASSLFGPKREPGTGPPGGYTF	TGTGCCAGCAGTTTATTTGGGCCGAAAAGAGAACCCGGGACAGGGCCTCCGGGAGGCTACACCTTC
TRBD1	TRBJ1-5	TRBV6-6	-	CASRRRQGDPPQHF	TGTGCCAGCAGACGCCGACAGGGTGATCCCCCCCAGCATTTT